This T cell receptor (beta chain) is drawn from a study of OX40 agonist ivuxolimab in advanced cancers. Comments on this clone: The antigen is unknown.

Repertoires were generated with immunoSEQ multiplex PCR, while TCRdb's copy carries only in-frame clones and drops some. In the table there are about 54,000 clones, approximately 75% of which are singletons. Study-level findings and limits: Expanded clones belonging to CD8+ T cells outnumbered, on average, those of CD4+.

The CDR3 runs to 15 residues. Germline V gene lookup returns CDR1 SGHTA and CDR2 FQGTGA. Trimming removed 2 bases from V and 0 bases from J, with 7 bases in between. This receptor was identified in an adult with an advanced solid tumor such as melanoma, head and neck, liver or kidney cancer. The input for sequencing was CD4+ or CD8+ T cells sorted from blood, taken in a trial of the OX40 agonist ivuxolimab. V usage is TRBV7-3 and J usage is TRBJ2-2; D not certain. CDR3 protein: CASSLGGSNTGELFF. CDR3 sequence (DNA): TGTGCCAGCAGCTTAGGTGGATCGAACACCGGGGAGCTGTTTTTT.